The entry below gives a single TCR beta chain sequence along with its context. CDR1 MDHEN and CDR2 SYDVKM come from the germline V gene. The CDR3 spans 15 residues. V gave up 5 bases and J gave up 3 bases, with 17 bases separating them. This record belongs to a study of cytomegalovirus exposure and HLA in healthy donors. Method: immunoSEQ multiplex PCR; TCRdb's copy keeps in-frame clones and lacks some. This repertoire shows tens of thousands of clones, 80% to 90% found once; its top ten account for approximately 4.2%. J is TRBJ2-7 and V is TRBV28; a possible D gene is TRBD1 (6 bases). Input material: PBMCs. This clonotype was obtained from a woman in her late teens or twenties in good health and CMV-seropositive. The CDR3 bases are TGTGCCAGCAGTACAACCCGGGACAATCGCTACGAGCAGTACTTC. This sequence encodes CASSTTRDNRYEQYF. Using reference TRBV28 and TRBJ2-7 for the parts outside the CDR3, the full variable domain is DVKVTQSSRYLVKRTGEKVFLECVQDMDHENMFWYRQDPGLGLRLIYFSYDVKMKEKGDIPEGYSVSREKKERFSLILESASTNQTSMYLCASSTTRDNRYEQYFGPGTRLTVT.